Below, 31 T cell receptor beta chains from the same sample are listed, as sequenced in a study of response to subunit inactivated influenza vaccine. TCRdb re-analysed the RT-PCR reads in MiXCR, keeping a single row per CDR3 protein. The table lists 500,000 or so distinct CDR3 sequences, approximately 11% of them singletons. Source: PBMCs from blood, taken more than 35 days after vaccination. Receptors originate from a man aged 50 or older who received an inactivated influenza vaccine.

The chain couples TRBV18 to TRBJ1-2; 9 bases are a match to TRBD1. V shed 5 bases and J 7 bases; nucleotides not matched to a gene: 11. Germline CDR1 reads KGHSH; CDR2 reads LQKENI. The CDR3 runs 15 residues. The CDR3 DNA reads as TGTGCCAGCTCAGGGCGGGACAGGGCCGGGACTGGCTACACCTTC. This gives the protein CASSGRDRAGTGYTF.

This clonotype was seen repeatedly, ten times or more. The gene calls are TRBV20-1 and TRBJ2-7; 11 bases match TRBD2. Germline CDR1 and CDR2: DFQATT and SNEGSKA (reference sequence). With V trimmed by 1 base and J by 4 bases, 9 bases remained unmatched. This CDR3 spans 16 amino acids. CDR3 sequence reads: CSARVLRTSGSYEQYF. The CDR3 DNA reads TGCAGTGCTAGAGTACTTCGGACTAGCGGGTCTTACGAGCAGTACTTC.

This clonotype has at least ten counts. The chain links TRBV4-2 to TRBJ2-7; 8 nucleotides line up with TRBD2. Germline V gives CDR1 LGHNA, CDR2 YNFKEQ. V was pared by 2 bases and J by 2 bases, with 5 bases of the junction left unmatched. The length of the CDR3 is 15 residues. CDR3 loop: CASSQSSGLPYEQYF. The CDR3 bases are TGTGCCAGCAGCCAATCTAGCGGGCTTCCCTACGAGCAGTACTTC.

This clonotype was seen many times. V is TRBV28 and J is TRBJ1-2; TRBD1 agrees at 8 bases. The junction had 9 bases not matched to a gene; V was cut back by 5 bases and J by 4 bases. The germline CDR1 and CDR2 sequences are MDHEN and SYDVKM. The CDR3 covers 15 residues. The CDR3 sequence: CASSPPTGASYGYTF. DNA of the CDR3: TGTGCCAGCAGTCCGCCGACAGGGGCGAGCTATGGCTACACCTTC.

The table lists this clonotype with a few counts. CDR3 protein: CAVGLAGNEQYF. The DNA of the CDR3 is TGTGCCGTGGGACTAGCGGGAAACGAGCAGTACTTC. The genes are TRBV10-3 and TRBJ2-7, with 13 bases matching TRBD2. After removal of 11 bases from V and 5 bases from J, the junction contained 3 bases not matched to a gene. The germline V gene encodes CDR1 ENHRY and CDR2 SYGVKD. There are 12 residues in the CDR3.

This clonotype was observed at least ten times. This chain uses TRBV7-2 with TRBJ2-7; D might be TRBD1 (6 bases). V was clipped by 5 bases and J by 4 bases, with 12 bases between them. Germline CDR1 is SGHTA and CDR2 is FQGNSA. The CDR3 sequence is 13 residues long. The CDR3 coding sequence is TGTGCCAGCAGCCCACGGGACACGTACGAGCAGTACTTC. Its translation is CASSPRDTYEQYF.

This clonotype was detected a few times. The gene calls are TRBV20-1 and TRBJ2-1; 8 positions match TRBD2. V shed 6 bases, J shed 10 bases, and the junction held 11 bases outside the gene matches. CDR3 length: 13 residues. From germline, CDR1 is DFQATT and CDR2 SNEGSKA (reference sequence). The DNA of the CDR3 is TGCAGTGCCAGCCTAAGTCGGGGGGGGGAGCAGTTCTTC. Amino acids: CSASLSRGGEQFF.

CDR3 sequence: CASGPTAYNEQFF. The CDR3 DNA is TGTGCCAGCGGCCCCACCGCCTACAATGAGCAGTTCTTC. V usage is TRBV6-2 or TRBV6-3 and J usage is TRBJ2-1; D gene unclear. The germline V gene encodes CDR1 MNHEY and CDR2 SVGEGT. Between the trimmed V and J ends, which lost 8 bases and 2 bases, there was a span of 10 bases. This CDR3 comprises 13 residues.

A few counts support this clonotype. The chain links TRBV4-3 to TRBJ2-2; either TRBD1 or TRBD2 may supply D (6 bases each). V lost 1 base and J 0 bases, leaving 12 bases between the germline ends. The germline V gene encodes CDR1 LGHNA and CDR2 YSLEER. The CDR3 totals 17 residues. The CDR3 is CASSQVDGGSNTGELFF. CDR3 sequence (DNA): TGCGCCAGCAGCCAAGTTGACGGGGGCTCGAACACCGGGGAGCTGTTTTTT.

V gene TRBV5-6 combines with J gene TRBJ2-7; D is uncertain. The V gene lost 0 bases and the J gene lost 0 bases, with 10 bases spanning the gap. The CDR3 loop spans 15 amino acids. Germline CDR1 reads SGHDT; CDR2 reads YYEEEE. CDR3 amino acids: CASSLGVGNSYEQYF. The DNA for the CDR3 is TGTGCCAGCAGCTTGGGGGTCGGTAACTCCTACGAGCAGTACTTC.

The chain combines TRBV5-4 with TRBJ2-5, with 12 nucleotides matching TRBD2. The CDR3 is 15 residues long. Trimming cost V 4 bases and J 3 bases; bases outside gene matches: 4. Germline V gene data show CDR1 as SGHNT and CDR2 as YYREEE (reference sequence). Here the CDR3 reads CASSGTSGYEETQYF. The CDR3 nucleotides read TGTGCCAGCAGCGGGACTAGCGGGTATGAAGAGACCCAGTACTTC.

This clonotype was seen more than once but under ten times. The chain carries TRBV6-2 or TRBV6-3 and TRBJ2-4, with D possibly being TRBD2 (6 bases). Trimming took 2 bases from V and 6 from J, leaving 11 bases between them. The CDR3 runs to 14 residues. Germline-derived CDR1 and CDR2 are MNHEY and SVGEGT. Here the CDR3 DNA reads TGTGCCAGCAGTTACGAAGGAGGGGTAAACATTCAGTACTTC. It specifies CASSYEGGVNIQYF.

V is TRBV14 and J is TRBJ2-7; TRBD1 is a possible D gene (6 bases). The CDR3 runs to 13 residues. Germline assignment: CDR1 SGHDN and CDR2 FVKESK. Trimming took 3 bases from V and 5 from J, leaving 11 bases between them. CDR3 in DNA: TGTGCCAGCAGCCACGCAGGGGCCAACGAGCAGTACTTC. Its translation: CASSHAGANEQYF.

This clonotype has a handful of counts. The rearrangement uses TRBV7-6 and TRBJ2-1, with 13 bases lining up with TRBD2. The V and J ends lost 0 bases and 7 bases, in that order; junction bases with no gene match: 6. This CDR3 is built from 17 residues. CDR1 SGHVS and CDR2 FNYEAQ come from the germline V gene. CDR3 protein: CASSLADGLAGANEQFF. CDR3 nucleotide sequence: TGTGCCAGCAGCTTAGCGGACGGACTAGCGGGAGCAAATGAGCAGTTCTTC.

Only a few counts were recorded for this clonotype. CDR3 sequence: CATSDLRGAGDTQYF. The CDR3 DNA reads TGTGCCACCAGTGATTTAAGGGGTGCGGGAGATACGCAGTATTTT. The rearrangement uses TRBV24-1 and TRBJ2-3; D may correspond to TRBD1 or TRBD2 (5 bases each). The length of the CDR3 is 15 residues. The V end was cut by 1 base, the J end by 5 bases, with 12 bases between. Germline V gene sequence: CDR1 KGHDR, CDR2 SFDVKD.

A remark on this clonotype: A junction boundary mismatches the germline segment, possibly from a read error. This chain links TRBV7-9 with TRBJ1-1; D possibly corresponds to TRBD1 (6 bases). The CDR3 is 13 residues long. CDR1 is SEHNR and CDR2 is FQNEAQ in the germline V gene (reference sequence). This CDR3 reads CASSLGGRTEVLF. As DNA, the CDR3 is TGTGCCAGCAGCTTAGGGGGGCGTACTGAAGTTTTGTTT. Based on the CDR3 plus reference TRBV7-9 and TRBJ1-1, the full variable domain is DTGVSQNPRHKITKRGQNVTFRCDPISEHNRLYWYRQTLGQGPEFLTYFQNEAQLEKSRLLSDRFSAERPKGSFSTLEIQRTEQGDSAMYLCASSLGGRTEVLFGQGTRLTVV.

This clonotype came up a few times. The V call is TRBV13, the J call TRBJ2-6, with D possibly TRBD2 on 6 matching bases. There are 16 residues in the CDR3. The V end lost 3 bases, the J end lost 0 bases, and 9 bases lay between the germline ends. CDR1 is PRHDT and CDR2 is FYEKMQ in the germline V gene (reference sequence). The CDR3 protein is CASSFLGGSGANVLTF. In DNA, the CDR3 is TGTGCCAGCAGCTTTCTCGGGGGCTCTGGGGCCAACGTCCTGACTTTC.

This clonotype was seen repeatedly, ten times or more. The chain links TRBV5-5 to TRBJ1-6, with D maybe TRBD1 (5 bases). Germline V gene sequence: CDR1 SGHKS, CDR2 YYEKEE (reference sequence). CDR3 length equals 14 residues. The ends were cut back, 4 bases at V and 4 bases at J, with 9 bases in the middle. In DNA form, the CDR3 reads TGTGCCAGCAGCGACGGGACTTATAATTCACCCCTCCACTTT. This codes for CASSDGTYNSPLHF.

This clonotype was counted only a few times. V usage is TRBV12-3 or TRBV12-4 and J usage is TRBJ2-3; D remains ambiguous. V lost 4 bases to trimming and J lost 1 base, with 15 bases between them. The CDR3 has 16 residues. CDR3 residues: CASSSADALGTDTQYF. The CDR3 DNA sequence: TGTGCCAGCAGTTCCGCGGACGCCTTGGGCACAGATACGCAGTATTTT.

V and J are TRBV11-2 and TRBJ2-7; 10 bases are shared with TRBD2. The germline CDR1 and CDR2 sequences are SGHAT and FQNNGV. V lost 4 bases, J lost 4 bases, and 4 bases stayed unmatched. This CDR3 spans 14 amino acids. This CDR3 is CASSSSSGGYEQYF. The DNA of the CDR3 is TGTGCCAGCAGCTCCTCTAGCGGGGGTTACGAGCAGTACTTC.

This clonotype was recorded a few times. This chain links TRBV15 with TRBJ1-3; tentative D call: TRBD1 (6 bases). CDR1 and CDR2 (germline): LNHNV, YYDKDF (reference sequence). Trimming left V 0 bases short and J 2 bases short, with 11 bases between. The CDR3 has 16 amino acids. The CDR3 sequence: CATSRDFQGTGNTIYF. The CDR3 region has the DNA TGTGCCACCAGCAGAGATTTCCAGGGGACTGGAAACACCATATATTTT.

This chain joins TRBV11-2 and TRBJ2-3; D is unresolved. CDR1 and CDR2 from the germline V gene are SGHAT and FQNNGV. Trimming removed 1 base at V and 4 bases at J, with 15 bases between. The CDR3 extends over 16 amino acids. The CDR3 here is CASSLVASPLPDTQYF. In nucleotides, the CDR3 is TGTGCCAGCAGCTTAGTCGCCAGCCCTTTACCAGATACGCAGTATTTT. Using reference TRBV11-2 and TRBJ2-3 for the parts outside the CDR3, the full variable domain is EAGVAQSPRYKIIEKRQSVAFWCNPISGHATLYWYQQILGQGPKLLIQFQNNGVVDDSQLPKDRFSAERLKGVDSTLKIQPAKLEDSAVYLCASSLVASPLPDTQYFGPGTRLTVL.

This clonotype has at least ten counts. This sequence joins TRBV20-1 and TRBJ1-2; 7 bases line up with TRBD1. The CDR3 is 14 amino acids. Germline V gives CDR1 DFQATT, CDR2 SNEGSKA (reference sequence). V was pared by 6 bases and J by 8 bases, with 15 bases of the junction left unmatched. Here the CDR3 reads CSAQGQLFSAGYTF. CDR3 nucleotides: TGCAGTGCCCAGGGACAGCTCTTTTCGGCGGGCTACACCTTC.

In its sample, this clonotype was seen many times. This rearrangement joins TRBV12-3 or TRBV12-4 to TRBJ1-1; unclear D gene. The CDR3 extends over 14 amino acids. Trimming took 6 bases from V and 0 from J, leaving 11 bases between them. For the CDR3, the DNA is TGTGCCAGCAGCTTACAAGAGTTGAACACTGAAGCTTTCTTT. Translation gives CASSLQELNTEAFF.

This clonotype came up many times. This chain's CDR3 is CASSFGRDRGLNEQFF. CDR3 bases: TGCGCCAGCAGCTTCGGGCGGGACAGGGGGCTGAATGAGCAGTTCTTC. The J gene is TRBJ2-1, the V gene TRBV5-1; TRBD1 aligns across 12 bases. The J segment lost 7 bases and the V segment lost 2 bases, leaving 7 bases of the junction unmatched. Germline CDR1 and CDR2: SGHRS and YFSETQ. CDR3 length: 16 amino acids.

The V call is TRBV4-1, the J call TRBJ2-2, with 7 positions matching TRBD2. The CDR3 spans 15 residues. CDR1 and CDR2 (germline): MGHRA, YSYEKL. Trimming at V came to 5 bases and at J to 0 bases, leaving 3 bases not matched to a gene. The CDR3 DNA sequence: TGCGCCAGCAGCGTGCGGGGGACGAACACCGGGGAGCTGTTTTTT. This codes for CASSVRGTNTGELFF.

This clonotype was counted many times. The genes are TRBV20-1 and TRBJ2-7, with 7 bases matching TRBD1. From germline, CDR1 is DFQATT and CDR2 SNEGSKA (reference sequence). The V gene end was trimmed by 6 bases and the J gene end by 0 bases; junction bases not matched to a gene: 8. CDR3 length: 14 residues. CDR3 loop: CSASGQANSYEQYF. CDR3 nucleotide sequence: TGCAGTGCCTCCGGACAGGCAAACTCCTACGAGCAGTACTTC.

This clonotype was found many times. This rearrangement joins TRBV7-8 to TRBJ2-2, with D perhaps TRBD2 (7 bases). Germline V lookup: CDR1 SGHVS, CDR2 FQNEAQ. This CDR3 has 15 amino acids. V was cut by 6 bases and J by 4 bases, with 15 bases left in between. In nucleotides, the CDR3 is TGTGCCAGCAGTCAAGGGGGGGCGGTCACCGGGGAGCTGTTTTTT. As protein: CASSQGGAVTGELFF. The full variable domain, completed using reference TRBV7-8 and TRBJ2-2, is GAGVSQSPRYKVAKRGQDVALRCDPISGHVSLFWYQQALGQGPEFLTYFQNEAQLDKSGLPSDRFFAERPEGSVSTLKIQRTQQEDSAVYLCASSQGGAVTGELFFGEGSRLTVL.

The chain joins TRBV12-5 to TRBJ2-3; the match to TRBD1 covers 9 bases. Per germline, CDR1 LGHNT and CDR2 FRNRAP. J was trimmed by 2 bases and V by 4 bases; bases with no gene match: 7. The CDR3 covers 16 residues. The CDR3 region is CASGSAGTGFTDTQYF. CDR3 DNA: TGTGCTAGTGGTTCCGCCGGGACAGGGTTCACAGATACGCAGTATTTT.

The chain combines TRBV15 with TRBJ2-7, with D uncertain. Germline V gene data show CDR1 as LNHNV and CDR2 as YYDKDF (reference sequence). V gave up 5 bases and J gave up 5 bases, with 19 bases separating them. The CDR3 is 15 amino acids. The CDR3 DNA reads as TGTGCCACCAGCGCCGACCCCAGCCCTGTGAACGAGCAGTACTTC. Protein product: CATSADPSPVNEQYF.

This clonotype was counted many times. This chain connects TRBV12-3 or TRBV12-4 to TRBJ2-4; D is ambiguous. This CDR3 has 14 amino acids. V was clipped by 3 bases and J by 0 bases, with 6 bases between them. As DNA, the CDR3 is TGTGCCAGCAGTTTGACGGTAGCCAAAAACATTCAGTACTTC. Its protein product is CASSLTVAKNIQYF.